The clone carrying this TCR beta chain was seen a handful of times. As yet, its antigen is unknown. One entry per CDR3 protein results from TCRdb running MiXCR on the 5' RACE reads. The sample carries roughly 400,000 distinct CDR3 sequences, around a sixth recorded once. This sample was included in a study of T cells after yellow fever vaccination. Whole-study context: It was SMART-Seq v4 Ultra Low Input that prepared the fractions with low cell numbers. Study-wide points: Only a minor proportion of clonotypes was detected across both CD4 and CD8 compartments. There was a possibility that FACS-sorted repertoires contained abundant clonotypes contaminating from the bulk population.

Germline lookup yields CDR1 LGHNA and CDR2 YNFKEQ. J gave up 2 bases and V 0 bases, and 7 bases lay outside the gene matches. This CDR3 has 17 residues. The rearrangement joins TRBV4-2 to TRBJ2-3; 8 bases align to TRBD2. The sequence was collected from a man aged 18-30 years who received the YFV17D yellow fever vaccine. The input for sequencing was PBMCs, taken before the yellow fever booster vaccination. CDR3 bases: TGTGCCAGCAGCCAAGAAAGACCGGGGGGGTCCACAGATACGCAGTATTTT. It translates to CASSQERPGGSTDTQYF.